The clone carrying this T cell receptor beta chain was seen a few times. What it recognizes is unknown. This specimen comes from a study of T-cell reconstitution after alpha-beta-depleted transplantation in children. General study points: Several hundred graft clones that had expanded were reportedly the source of alpha-beta T cells about two months after transplant.

Trimming cost V 1 base and J 3 bases, with 4 bases left between them. There are 13 residues in the CDR3. Germline V lookup: CDR1 SSHAT, CDR2 FNYEAQ (reference sequence). This sample's TCRbeta library carried unique molecular identifier barcodes. Each CDR3 protein gets one entry after TCRdb re-called the PCR reads with MiXCR. The table has about a million distinct CDR3 sequences, around 30% seen once. The chain joins TRBV7-7 to TRBJ2-1; D unclear. Source: PBMCs, mostly from graft donor cells, taken 360 days after TCRalphabeta/CD19-depleted stem cell transplant. The TCR comes from a boy in the first two years of life who had a stem cell transplant for SCID, so the T cells may come from the graft donor. CDR3 region: CASSLDNYNEQFF. CDR3 in DNA: TGTGCCAGCAGCTTAGACAACTACAATGAGCAGTTCTTC.